The 19 T cell receptor beta chains below come from one sample, sequenced in a study of blood T cell repertoires in COVID-19. Repertoires were generated with immunoSEQ multiplex PCR, while TCRdb's copy carries only in-frame clones and drops some. The data show fewer than 140,000 clones, 76% seen once. Sequenced sample: peripheral blood. Receptors were obtained from an elderly man with COVID-19, enrolled during active disease.

The chain combines TRBV19 with TRBJ1-6; D unclear. Trimming left V 5 bases short and J 7 bases short, with 15 bases between. The CDR3 consists of 15 residues. The germline V gene encodes CDR1 LNHDA and CDR2 SQIVND (reference sequence). This CDR3 reads CASSPRGGYNSPLHF. CDR3 bases: TGTGCCAGTAGTCCCCGAGGAGGGTACAATTCACCCCTCCACTTT.

This chain links TRBV28 with TRBJ1-4; TRBD1 matches 8 bases. Per the germline V gene, CDR1 is MDHEN and CDR2 is SYDVKM. Trimming took 4 bases from V and 8 from J; bases not matched to a gene: 0. The CDR3 runs 12 residues. The CDR3 is CASSWDREKLFF. The CDR3 bases are TGTGCCAGCAGTTGGGACAGGGAAAAACTGTTTTTT.

The chain has TRBV9 and TRBJ1-5, with D tentatively TRBD1 (5 bases). V was trimmed by 5 bases and J by 4 bases, leaving 16 bases between them. The CDR3 loop spans 15 amino acids. Germline CDR1 is SGDLS and CDR2 is YYNGEE. The CDR3 bases are TGTGCCAGCAGTCTCGGGGCCGGGAGGAATCAGCCCCAGCATTTT. Its protein product is CASSLGAGRNQPQHF.

The chain is built from TRBV13 and TRBJ1-4; maybe TRBD1 (5 bases). CDR1 and CDR2 from the germline V gene are PRHDT and FYEKMQ (reference sequence). CDR3 size: 16 residues. The V and J ends lost 4 bases and 2 bases respectively, with 14 bases between them. The CDR3 DNA follows: TGTGCCAGCAGCTCTAAGACAGAGGCTACTAATGAAAAACTGTTTTTT. It translates to CASSSKTEATNEKLFF.

The count of this clone is one. The V call is TRBV6-1, the J call TRBJ2-2; 8 positions agree with TRBD2. The CDR3 is 16 amino acids. From germline, CDR1 is MNHNS and CDR2 SASEGT. Trimming cost V 1 base and J 5 bases; bases outside gene matches: 6. In DNA form, the CDR3 reads TGTGCCAGCAGTGAAGGGGTAGCGGGATTGACCGGGGAGCTGTTTTTT. It specifies CASSEGVAGLTGELFF.

The rearrangement links TRBV5-1 to TRBJ2-1; 11 bases agree with TRBD2. The CDR3 spans 15 residues. J was trimmed by 4 bases and V by 2 bases; bases with no gene match: 2. Germline V gene data show CDR1 as SGHRS and CDR2 as YFSETQ. The CDR3 here is CASSLTSGSYNEQFF. DNA for the CDR3: TGCGCCAGCAGCTTAACTAGCGGGAGTTACAATGAGCAGTTCTTC.

This chain connects TRBV28 to TRBJ2-3; 7 bases are a match to TRBD1. The CDR3 has 12 residues. With 5 bases clipped from V and 6 bases from J, the junction kept 2 bases outside the gene matches. The germline V gene has CDR1 MDHEN and CDR2 SYDVKM. CDR3 loop: CASSAQGDTQYF. CDR3 coding DNA: TGTGCCAGCAGTGCACAGGGGGATACGCAGTATTTT.

V is TRBV5-1 and J is TRBJ1-6; D gene uncertain. V was shortened by 10 bases and J by 7 bases, with 15 bases between the two germline ends. In germline, CDR1 is SGHRS, CDR2 YFSETQ. The CDR3 spans 13 residues. As DNA, the CDR3 is TGCGCCTCAGCCTGGAGGGAAAATTCACCCCTCCACTTT. Its protein is CASAWRENSPLHF.

V gene TRBV7-3 combines with J gene TRBJ2-5, with 13 positions matching TRBD2. Germline-derived CDR1 and CDR2 are SGHTA and FQGTGA. V shed 5 bases, J shed 5 bases, and the junction held 5 bases outside the gene matches. The CDR3 covers 15 residues. CDR3 region: CASSRGLAGLETQYF. For the CDR3, the DNA is TGTGCCAGCAGCCGGGGACTAGCGGGATTGGAGACCCAGTACTTC.

This clone was counted a single time. V and J are TRBV20-1 and TRBJ2-1; 11 nucleotides align to TRBD2. Germline CDR1 reads DFQATT; CDR2 reads SNEGSKA (reference sequence). There are 17 residues in the CDR3. After removal of 3 bases from V and 4 bases from J, the junction contained 11 bases not matched to a gene. DNA for the CDR3: TGCAGTGCTAGTGGTAGCGGGAGGGCCTTCAGGTACAATGAGCAGTTCTTC. Protein: CSASGSGRAFRYNEQFF.

This clone was seen a handful of times. This chain uses TRBV5-6 with TRBJ2-3, with TRBD2 matching over 7 bases. CDR3 size: 16 residues. Trimming cost V 4 bases and J 1 base; bases outside gene matches: 9. Looked up from germline, CDR1 is SGHDT and CDR2 is YYEEEE. The CDR3 DNA reads TGTGCCAGCAGCATCAGGGCGGGAGCTCGCACAGATACGCAGTATTTT. As protein: CASSIRAGARTDTQYF.

V and J are TRBV18 and TRBJ2-4; D is ambiguous. The CDR3 extends over 14 amino acids. Trimming took off 2 bases at V and 2 bases at J, with 7 bases between the two ends. CDR1 and CDR2 from the germline V gene are KGHSH and LQKENI. For the CDR3, the DNA is TGTGCCAGCTCACCAGGGCCGACCAAAAACATTCAGTACTTC. Translating gives CASSPGPTKNIQYF.

The CDR3 sequence is CASSLGLAGVGLYEQYF. The CDR3 DNA reads as TGTGCCAGCAGTTTGGGACTAGCGGGAGTCGGGCTCTACGAGCAGTACTTC. V and J are TRBV28 and TRBJ2-7; TRBD2 matches 14 bases. From germline, CDR1 is MDHEN and CDR2 SYDVKM. J lost 3 bases, V lost 3 bases, and 7 bases had no gene match. The length of the CDR3 is 17 residues.

The chain is built from TRBV3-1 (or the pseudogene TRBV3-2) and TRBJ1-5; 9 bases agree with TRBD1. Germline CDR1 and CDR2: LGHDT and YNNKEL (reference sequence). This CDR3 comprises 14 residues. J was trimmed by 7 bases and V by 4 bases; bases with no gene match: 5. The CDR3: CASSRDREGQPQHF. The CDR3 DNA follows: TGTGCCAGCAGCCGGGACAGGGAAGGGCAGCCCCAGCATTTT.

This clone appeared once. This chain connects TRBV6-5 to TRBJ1-4, with 7 positions matching TRBD1. The junction had 11 bases not matched to a gene; V was cut back by 11 bases and J by 8 bases. CDR1 MNHEY and CDR2 SVGAGI come from the germline V gene. The CDR3 is 13 residues long. CDR3 coding DNA: TGTGCCGGGTCAGACAGGGTTAGAGAAAAACTGTTTTTT. It encodes CAGSDRVREKLFF.

This rearrangement joins TRBV15 to TRBJ2-7; D is perhaps TRBD2 (6 bases). V shed 2 bases and J shed 5 bases, with 19 bases lying between them. Germline V CDR1 and CDR2: LNHNV, YYDKDF (reference sequence). CDR3 length: 16 amino acids. The CDR3 here is CATSRSRDGGPNEQYF. CDR3 DNA: TGTGCCACCAGCAGATCACGGGACGGAGGGCCTAACGAGCAGTACTTC.

CDR3 amino acids: CASSQVPGIGSANEKLFF. The CDR3, as DNA: TGTGCCAGCAGCCAAGTCCCGGGGATCGGGTCAGCTAATGAAAAACTGTTTTTT. V is TRBV4-2 and J is TRBJ1-4; no definite D call. V dropped 1 base and J dropped 3 bases, with 18 bases sitting between them. From germline, CDR1 is LGHNA and CDR2 YNFKEQ. CDR3 length: 18 amino acids.

The CDR3 nucleotides are TGTGCCAGCAGTGACGGAAGCGGGAGGGCCTCCGTAGGCACCGGGGAGCTGTTTTTT. As protein: CASSDGSGRASVGTGELFF. This chain connects TRBV6-1 to TRBJ2-2, with 10 bases lining up with TRBD2. V lost 3 bases to trimming and J lost 4 bases; unmatched junction nucleotides: 14. CDR1 and CDR2 from the germline V gene are MNHNS and SASEGT. The CDR3 is 19 amino acids.

This clone was counted between two and nine times. The V call is TRBV28, the J call TRBJ1-6, with D possibly TRBD1 on 5 matching bases. The V gene lost 3 bases and the J gene lost 7 bases, with 10 bases spanning the gap. Per germline, CDR1 MDHEN and CDR2 SYDVKM. The CDR3 sequence is 14 residues long. CDR3 bases: TGTGCCAGCAGTTTGGGCAGGGAAAATTCACCCCTCCACTTT. This encodes CASSLGRENSPLHF. The full variable domain, completed using reference TRBV28 and TRBJ1-6, is DVKVTQSSRYLVKRTGEKVFLECVQDMDHENMFWYRQDPGLGLRLIYFSYDVKMKEKGDIPEGYSVSREKKERFSLILESASTNQTSMYLCASSLGRENSPLHFGNGTRLTVT.